The following is a T cell receptor beta chain sequence with its context. The CDR3 totals 12 residues. Germline CDR1 reads SEHNR; CDR2 reads FQNEAQ (reference sequence). With 5 bases removed from V and 6 bases from J, the gap between germline ends came to 9 bases. These data are taken from a study of T cells in Graves' hyperthyroidism and ophthalmopathy. Overall study context: Blood from the periphery was taken at initial diagnosis, before any treatment.

What was amplified from RNA transcripts were TCR beta CDR3 regions. An initial round of RT-PCR targeting the TCR CDR3 relied on the HTBI primer set. TCRdb passed the multiplex PCR reads through MiXCR, listing each CDR3 protein once. The sample yields hundreds of thousands of distinct CDR3 sequences, about 15% seen once. The chain is built from TRBV7-9 and TRBJ2-3; D perhaps matches TRBD1 (6 bases). The specimen was blood. The receptor was isolated from a woman aged 30 to 39 with Graves' hyperthyroidism that later progressed to Graves' ophthalmopathy. CDR3 sequence: CASSGGGDTQYF. The CDR3 DNA sequence: TGTGCCAGCAGCGGGGGCGGGGATACGCAGTATTTT.